These 26 T cell receptor beta chains share one sample of origin, sequenced in a study of radiotherapy plus CTLA-4 blockade in lung cancer. TCRdb's table, derived via immunoSEQ multiplex PCR, lists solely in-frame clones and lacks some. Here the sample spans roughly 86,000 clones, roughly four fifths being singletons. The input for sequencing was peripheral blood, taken from a patient treated with radiotherapy plus ipilimumab. The receptors shown here come from a human donor with non-small cell lung cancer who had stable disease on radiotherapy plus ipilimumab.

J is TRBJ2-5 and V is TRBV6-6; 12 nucleotides line up with TRBD2. Germline CDR1 MNHNY, CDR2 SVGAGI (reference sequence). CDR3 length equals 15 residues. After removal of 7 bases from V and 5 bases from J, the junction contained 8 bases not matched to a gene. The CDR3, as DNA: TGTGCCAGCAAGGCTAGCGGGGGGGCCAGGGAGACCCAGTACTTC. Amino acid sequence: CASKASGGARETQYF.

The chain employs TRBV7-9 and TRBJ1-3; D is ambiguous. CDR3 length: 12 residues. Deletions cut 1 base from V and 8 bases from J, with 6 bases between. Germline CDR1 is SEHNR and CDR2 is FQNEAQ (reference sequence). The DNA of the CDR3 is TGTGCCAGCAGCTTAGACAGCCACACCATATATTTT. Protein product: CASSLDSHTIYF.

This chain's CDR3 is CASRTRGTGELFF. The DNA for the CDR3 is TGTGCCAGCAGGACGCGGGGGACCGGGGAGCTGTTTTTT. The chain employs TRBV7-8 and TRBJ2-2; 7 bases line up with TRBD2. V shed 6 bases, J shed 5 bases, and the junction held 3 bases outside the gene matches. In germline, CDR1 is SGHVS, CDR2 FQNEAQ. CDR3 length equals 13 residues.

V usage is TRBV11-2 and J usage is TRBJ2-7, with D tentatively TRBD2 (6 bases). This CDR3 has 17 amino acids. Germline assignment: CDR1 SGHAT and CDR2 FQNNGV. V was cut by 2 bases and J by 1 base, with 18 bases left in between. The CDR3 protein is CASSLNGGAPRSYEQYF. The CDR3 DNA follows: TGTGCCAGCAGCTTAAATGGAGGGGCCCCACGATCCTACGAGCAGTACTTC.

The J gene is TRBJ2-7, the V gene TRBV4-2; D possibly corresponds to TRBD2 (5 bases). Trimming stripped 4 bases from V and 0 bases from J, with 10 bases between. The CDR3 extends over 14 amino acids. The V gene's germline CDR1 is LGHNA and CDR2 YNFKEQ. CDR3 residues: CASSLSVSSYEQYF. The CDR3 nucleotides are TGTGCCAGCAGCCTTAGCGTTAGCTCCTACGAGCAGTACTTC.

This chain links TRBV2 with TRBJ2-7; D not certain. Trimming took 1 base from V and 0 from J, leaving 7 bases between them. Germline-derived CDR1 and CDR2 are SNHLY and FYNNEI. CDR3 size: 14 residues. The chain's CDR3 is CASSEVAVSYEQYF. The CDR3 DNA follows: TGTGCCAGCAGTGAAGTTGCGGTCTCCTACGAGCAGTACTTC.

The chain carries TRBV28 and TRBJ2-7; TRBD1 matches 10 bases. The junction had 7 bases not matched to a gene; V was cut back by 6 bases and J by 2 bases. Germline CDR1 reads MDHEN; CDR2 reads SYDVKM. There are 15 residues in the CDR3. DNA for the CDR3: TGTGCCAGCAGCCGGGACAGGGGAAGAACCTACGAGCAGTACTTC. Its protein is CASSRDRGRTYEQYF.

The gene calls are TRBV28 and TRBJ1-1, with D possibly matching TRBD1 (6 bases). The germline gives CDR1 MDHEN, CDR2 SYDVKM. CDR3 length: 15 residues. Between the trimmed V and J ends, which lost 6 bases and 1 base, there was a span of 15 bases. The CDR3 sequence is CASRYAGTRNTEAFF. Written as DNA, the CDR3 is TGTGCCAGCAGATACGCCGGGACACGGAACACTGAAGCTTTCTTT. Full variable domain (outside the CDR3, taken from reference TRBV28 and TRBJ1-1): DVKVTQSSRYLVKRTGEKVFLECVQDMDHENMFWYRQDPGLGLRLIYFSYDVKMKEKGDIPEGYSVSREKKERFSLILESASTNQTSMYLCASRYAGTRNTEAFFGQGTRLTVV.

The gene calls are TRBV9 and TRBJ1-1; D is undetermined. The ends were cut back, 4 bases at V and 0 bases at J, with 10 bases in the middle. This CDR3 is built from 14 residues. The germline V gene has CDR1 SGDLS and CDR2 YYNGEE. CDR3 sequence reads: CASSTRGMNTEAFF. The DNA of the CDR3 is TGTGCCAGCAGCACAAGAGGGATGAACACTGAAGCTTTCTTT. The variable domain in full, completed from reference TRBV9 and TRBJ1-1, reads DSGVTQTPKHLITATGQRVTLRCSPRSGDLSVYWYQQSLDQGLQFLIQYYNGEERAKGNILERFSAQQFPDLHSELNLSSLELGDSALYFCASSTRGMNTEAFFGQGTRLTVV.

This chain links TRBV19 with TRBJ2-1; D is possibly TRBD1 (6 bases). The V gene lost 2 bases and the J gene lost 8 bases, with 10 bases spanning the gap. The CDR3 has 13 residues. The germline V gene encodes CDR1 LNHDA and CDR2 SQIVND (reference sequence). In nucleotides, the CDR3 is TGTGCCAGTAGTATAAGCAGGGGAGATGAGCAGTTCTTC. Translation gives CASSISRGDEQFF. The entire variable domain, with the rest obtained from reference TRBV19 and TRBJ2-1, is as follows: DGGITQSPKYLFRKEGQNVTLSCEQNLNHDAMYWYRQDPGQGLRLIYYSQIVNDFQKGDIAEGYSVSREKKESFPLTVTSAQKNPTAFYLCASSISRGDEQFFGPGTRLTVL.

This clone was seen more than once but under ten times. The chain has TRBV7-9 and TRBJ2-7; 10 bases agree with TRBD2. The CDR3 contains 16 residues. J gave up 0 bases and V 3 bases, and 5 bases lay outside the gene matches. Germline V gene data show CDR1 as SEHNR and CDR2 as FQNEAQ (reference sequence). The chain's CDR3 is CASSLIAGGGSYEQYF. CDR3 bases: TGTGCCAGCAGCTTGATAGCGGGAGGCGGCTCCTACGAGCAGTACTTC.

V and J are TRBV19 and TRBJ1-1; TRBD1 aligns across 7 bases. With 5 bases clipped from V and 8 bases from J, the junction kept 8 bases outside the gene matches. CDR3 length: 13 residues. Per germline, CDR1 LNHDA and CDR2 SQIVND (reference sequence). The CDR3 protein is CASSPRGPSEAFF. DNA of the CDR3: TGTGCCAGTAGTCCGAGGGGGCCCTCCGAAGCTTTCTTT.

This chain connects TRBV18 to TRBJ1-3; D unclear. V gave up 3 bases and J gave up 1 base, with 10 bases separating them. This CDR3 comprises 15 residues. Germline values: CDR1 KGHSH, CDR2 LQKENI. CDR3 loop: CASSPRAGSGNTIYF. Written as DNA, the CDR3 is TGTGCCAGCTCACCGCGGGCAGGATCTGGAAACACCATATATTTT.

The J gene is TRBJ1-1, the V gene TRBV6-5; D is possibly TRBD1 (6 bases). V was trimmed by 6 bases and J by 4 bases, leaving 15 bases between them. The CDR3 is 14 residues long. Germline values: CDR1 MNHEY, CDR2 SVGAGI. Here the CDR3 DNA reads TGTGCCAGCAGACGACAGGTAGGGAGCACTGAAGCTTTCTTT. Amino acid sequence: CASRRQVGSTEAFF.

The chain has TRBV6-1 and TRBJ2-7, with a weak D call TRBD2 (6 bases). The CDR3 consists of 14 residues. From germline, CDR1 is MNHNS and CDR2 SASEGT. V shed 8 bases and J shed 1 base, with 15 bases lying between them. The CDR3: CASASGPISYEQYF. The CDR3 DNA reads as TGTGCCAGCGCGAGCGGGCCTATATCCTACGAGCAGTACTTC.

The rearrangement joins TRBV19 to TRBJ2-5, with TRBD1 identical over 11 bases. Germline loops: CDR1 LNHDA, CDR2 SQIVND (reference sequence). This CDR3 has 16 residues. With 5 bases clipped from V and 1 base from J, the junction kept 6 bases outside the gene matches. For the CDR3, the DNA is TGTGCCAGTAGTCCGGGACAGGGGGTGTCCCAAGAGACCCAGTACTTC. It encodes CASSPGQGVSQETQYF.

This chain joins TRBV6-5 and TRBJ1-2, with TRBD1 as a possible D gene (5 bases). This CDR3 comprises 15 residues. Germline values: CDR1 MNHEY, CDR2 SVGAGI. Trimming left V 4 bases short and J 5 bases short, with 17 bases between. The CDR3 loop reads CASSSPADTDYGYTF. The DNA of the CDR3 is TGTGCCAGCAGTTCCCCAGCGGACACTGATTATGGCTACACCTTC.

The V and J genes are TRBV2 and TRBJ1-2, with TRBD1 matching 8 bases. Germline V CDR1 and CDR2: SNHLY, FYNNEI. CDR3 length equals 14 residues. The V and J ends lost 3 bases and 4 bases, in that order; junction bases with no gene match: 4. The CDR3 nucleotides are TGTGCCAGCAGTGACCAGGGGGCGGGCTATGGCTACACCTTC. Residues: CASSDQGAGYGYTF.

This clone has just a few counts. The chain combines TRBV6-6 with TRBJ2-1; D is undetermined. Trimming cost V 2 bases and J 5 bases, with 1 base left between them. Germline-derived CDR1 and CDR2 are MNHNY and SVGAGI (reference sequence). This CDR3 is built from 11 residues. In DNA form, the CDR3 reads TGTGCCAGCAGTTACGACAATGAGCAGTTCTTC. Its translation is CASSYDNEQFF.

This rearrangement joins TRBV6-1 to TRBJ2-7; 9 nucleotides line up with TRBD1. J lost 6 bases, V lost 8 bases, and 11 bases had no gene match. The CDR3 contains 14 residues. Germline V gene data show CDR1 as MNHNS and CDR2 as SASEGT. CDR3 sequence: CASDLGTGRVEQYF. As DNA, the CDR3 is TGTGCCAGCGACCTGGGGACAGGGAGGGTCGAGCAGTACTTC.

This sequence joins TRBV14 and TRBJ1-6; D uncertain. Germline assignment: CDR1 SGHDN and CDR2 FVKESK. Trimming cost V 4 bases and J 7 bases, with 11 bases left between them. CDR3 size: 14 residues. CDR3 coding DNA: TGTGCCAGCAGCCCCCGAACGGGCAATTCACCCCTCCACTTT. Translated, it gives CASSPRTGNSPLHF.

In DNA form, the CDR3 reads TGCGCCAGCAACCCTCTCGGAGGGTACACTGAAGCTTTCTTT. It specifies CASNPLGGYTEAFF. The gene calls are TRBV5-1 and TRBJ1-1; D not resolved. Trimming shortened V by 6 bases and J by 3 bases, and 15 bases separated the two germline ends. This CDR3 spans 14 amino acids. The germline CDR1 and CDR2 sequences are SGHRS and YFSETQ.

This chain uses TRBV7-8 with TRBJ2-3; TRBD2 agrees at 12 bases. Germline V gives CDR1 SGHVS, CDR2 FQNEAQ. Trimming removed 5 bases from V and 8 bases from J; junction bases left unmatched: 11. The CDR3 length is 16 residues. CDR3 coding DNA: TGTGCCAGCAGCCTAGGACTAGCGGGGCGAGGGGGTACGCAGTATTTT. Its translation is CASSLGLAGRGGTQYF. The full variable domain, rest sourced from reference TRBV7-8 and TRBJ2-3, is GAGVSQSPRYKVAKRGQDVALRCDPISGHVSLFWYQQALGQGPEFLTYFQNEAQLDKSGLPSDRFFAERPEGSVSTLKIQRTQQEDSAVYLCASSLGLAGRGGTQYFGPGTRLTVL.

Details on this clone: The identical CDR3 is also encoded by other nucleotide sequences in the sample. The chain carries TRBV10-2 and TRBJ2-7; no definite D call. V was pared by 6 bases and J by 3 bases, with 9 bases between. The CDR3 spans 12 residues. Per the germline V gene, CDR1 is WSHSY and CDR2 is SAAADI. This CDR3 reads CASSELNYEQYF. The CDR3 DNA is TGCGCCAGCAGCGAACTTAACTACGAGCAGTACTTC.

The chain joins TRBV9 to TRBJ1-5; D is uncertain. Germline CDR1 SGDLS, CDR2 YYNGEE. The CDR3 is 15 residues long. Trimming took 0 bases from V and 4 from J, leaving 11 bases between them. CDR3 nucleotide sequence: TGTGCCAGCAGCGTAGATGGGGTTCGGAATCAGCCCCAGCATTTT. It encodes CASSVDGVRNQPQHF.

The chain has TRBV2 and TRBJ2-5; 8 bases line up with TRBD1. J lost 5 bases, V lost 7 bases, and 9 bases had no gene match. CDR3 size: 14 residues. Looked up from germline, CDR1 is SNHLY and CDR2 is FYNNEI. CDR3 in amino acids: CASIIAGGYETQYF. As DNA, the CDR3 is TGTGCCAGCATAATAGCAGGGGGCTACGAGACCCAGTACTTC.